This record looks at one T cell receptor beta chain sequence and its context. Antigen specificity is unknown. The data are from a study of regulatory T cells in long-lasting Graves disease. The study's findings and limits: Persistent cases favored TRBV28, TRBJ1-2 and TRBJ2-5.

Assembly of TCR beta libraries relied on iRepertoire HTBI primers together with Arm-PCR of CDR3 regions. From the multiplex PCR reads, TCRdb called clonotypes with MiXCR, one entry per CDR3 protein. The data show about 340,000 distinct CDR3 sequences, around 20% seen once. Time point reported: persistent/refractory GD, antithyroid drugs over 5 years with positive TRAb. Making the TCR library involved RNA that had been extracted from PBMCs. The authors drew patients from an endocrinology department in Xi'an, China. CDR3 size: 15 residues. The germline CDR1 and CDR2 sequences are SGHRS and YFSETQ. V lost 0 bases to trimming and J lost 2 bases, with 12 bases between them.

The sample was peripheral blood mononuclear cells (PBMCs), taken when the disease was refractory, from a patient treated with antithyroid drugs. V and J are TRBV5-1 and TRBJ2-7, with D possibly being TRBD1 or TRBD2 (5 bases each). The source of this sequence is a female donor with Graves disease. The CDR3 DNA reads as TGCGCCAGCAGCTTGGCCGGGACCAATGCCTACGAGCAGTACTTC. Encoded protein: CASSLAGTNAYEQYF.